This entry concerns a single T cell receptor (beta chain). The CDR3 has 14 amino acids. Germline CDR1 reads KGHSH; CDR2 reads LQKENI. V shed 5 bases, J shed 7 bases, and the junction held 9 bases outside the gene matches. This sample stems from a study of blood T cell repertoires in COVID-19. Across the whole study: Researchers got acute and convalescent COVID-19 samples from the United States, Italy and Spain.

Categorization into cohorts depended on clinical history that participants reported. Generated by immunoSEQ multiplex PCR, the TCRdb table keeps only in-frame clones and is missing some. The repertoire holds 250,000 to 300,000 clones, with more than 75% as singletons. Sequencing was performed on PBMCs or T cells enriched from blood (not recorded which). This TCR derives from a woman in her thirties or forties with acute COVID-19. The J gene is TRBJ1-2, the V gene TRBV18, with 8 nucleotides matching TRBD1. Here the CDR3 reads CASSTLGQGGGYTF. The CDR3 nucleotides are TGTGCCAGCTCAACACTAGGACAGGGAGGTGGCTACACCTTC.